The 4 T cell receptor beta chains below were found in one sample sequenced in a study of blood T cell repertoires in COVID-19. TCRdb's copy holds only in-frame clones and misses some; the assay was immunoSEQ multiplex PCR. The sample lists around 190,000 clones, roughly 82% occurring once. The sample was peripheral blood. These receptors were collected from a human donor in a cohort sampled during active COVID-19.

This clone was recorded many times. This sequence joins TRBV9 and TRBJ1-1; tentative D call: TRBD1 (6 bases). Germline V gene lookup returns CDR1 SGDLS and CDR2 YYNGEE. The CDR3 has 15 amino acids. V was clipped by 3 bases and J by 10 bases, with 22 bases between them. CDR3 loop: CASSGISFDRPGAFF. CDR3 bases: TGTGCCAGCAGCGGAATTTCCTTCGACAGGCCGGGAGCTTTCTTT.

This chain joins TRBV7-2 and TRBJ1-4, with 11 nucleotides matching TRBD1. Germline trimming cut 0 bases from V and 7 bases from J; bases unmatched to any gene: 1. Per germline, CDR1 SGHTA and CDR2 FQGNSA. The CDR3 runs to 15 residues. CDR3 in DNA: TGTGCCAGCAGCTTAGCCGGACAGGGGGCTGAAAAACTGTTTTTT. This encodes CASSLAGQGAEKLFF.

The V call is TRBV5-6, the J call TRBJ1-2; D might be TRBD1 (6 bases). Germline V gene data show CDR1 as SGHDT and CDR2 as YYEEEE. The germline V and J ends were trimmed by 4 bases and 6 bases, with 13 bases remaining between them. The CDR3 is 13 amino acids. This chain's CDR3 is CASSRDTPDGYTF. CDR3 nucleotide sequence: TGTGCCAGCAGCCGGGACACACCCGATGGCTACACCTTC.

The rearrangement uses TRBV28 and TRBJ1-5, with TRBD1 as a possible D gene (5 bases). Germline V gene data show CDR1 as MDHEN and CDR2 as SYDVKM. V gave up 7 bases and J gave up 9 bases, with 13 bases separating them. The CDR3 totals 12 residues. This CDR3 reads CASKSSGGPQHF. CDR3 nucleotides: TGTGCCAGCAAAAGTAGCGGGGGGCCCCAGCATTTT.